Listed here are 11 T cell receptor beta chains from one sample, sequenced in a study of regulatory T cells in long-lasting Graves disease. Arm-PCR of CDR3 regions and iRepertoire HTBI primers were the basis on which TCR beta libraries were built. Using its own MiXCR run on the multiplex PCR reads, TCRdb lists one record per CDR3 protein. The table records roughly 320,000 distinct CDR3 sequences, 16% of them present only once. Regarding time point: newly diagnosed GD, antithyroid drugs for less than 3 months. PBMC-derived RNA was used for the TCR library. These same data were also listed under a study on T cells in Graves' hyperthyroidism and ophthalmopathy.

The input for sequencing was peripheral blood mononuclear cells (PBMCs), taken at new diagnosis, from a patient treated with antithyroid drugs. These receptors all come from a middle-aged man with Graves disease.

This rearrangement joins TRBV5-1 to TRBJ2-1, with D possibly TRBD2 on 6 matching bases. V was shortened by 9 bases and J by 9 bases, with 19 bases between the two germline ends. The CDR3 sequence is 13 residues long. The germline CDR1 and CDR2 sequences are SGHRS and YFSETQ. CDR3 in DNA: TGCGCCACCTCAATCGGGGGTGAGGGTGAGCAGTTCTTC. The encoded protein is CATSIGGEGEQFF.

This clonotype was detected ten times or more. The chain combines TRBV18 with TRBJ1-5, with D unclear. This CDR3 is built from 14 residues. Germline assignment: CDR1 KGHSH and CDR2 LQKENI. V lost 2 bases and J lost 3, with 8 bases in between. The CDR3 here is CASSPGIHNQPQHF. Written as DNA, the CDR3 is TGTGCCAGCTCACCAGGGATACACAATCAGCCCCAGCATTTT. Full variable domain (outside the CDR3, taken from reference TRBV18 and TRBJ1-5): NAGVMQNPRHLVRRRGQEARLRCSPMKGHSHVYWYRQLPEEGLKFMVYLQKENIIDESGMPKERFSAEFPKEGPSILRIQQVVRGDSAAYFCASSPGIHNQPQHFGDGTRLSIL.

The chain employs TRBV12-3 or TRBV12-4 and TRBJ2-1; D not resolved. V was shortened by 6 bases and J by 8 bases, with 11 bases between the two germline ends. CDR3 size: 12 residues. CDR3 in amino acids: CASRVGRDEQFF. In DNA, the CDR3 is TGTGCCAGCAGAGTGGGTAGGGATGAGCAGTTCTTC.

The chain recombines TRBV7-2 with TRBJ1-1; 7 bases agree with TRBD1. Germline CDR1 and CDR2: SGHTA and FQGNSA. After removal of 6 bases from V and 1 base from J, the junction contained 11 bases not matched to a gene. CDR3 length: 16 amino acids. This chain's CDR3 is CASSRHPDRKNTEAFF. The CDR3 DNA is TGTGCCAGCAGTCGACACCCGGACAGGAAGAACACTGAAGCTTTCTTT.

This clonotype was counted only a few times. This could be a read error, since a much larger clone is one nucleotide away. This chain joins TRBV7-2 and TRBJ2-1; TRBD1 aligns across 7 bases. CDR1 is SGHTA, CDR2 FQGNSA, per germline. The CDR3 contains 15 residues. The J segment lost 7 bases and the V segment lost 7 bases, leaving 13 bases of the junction unmatched. The CDR3 nucleotides read TGTGCCAGCAACCAACCGCCATCGACAGGGAATGAGCAGTTCTTC. It encodes CASNQPPSTGNEQFF.

In nucleotides, the CDR3 is TGTGCCAGCAGGGCTGGACCGGGACTAGCGGGGGGGCTTTTTGAGCAGTTCTTC. Protein product: CASRAGPGLAGGLFEQFF. The rearrangement links TRBV2 to TRBJ2-1, with TRBD2 matching 16 bases. The junction had 14 bases not matched to a gene; V was cut back by 6 bases and J by 9 bases. CDR1 SNHLY and CDR2 FYNNEI come from the germline V gene. This CDR3 contains 18 residues.

This clonotype came up many times. J is TRBJ2-7 and V is TRBV28; weak D call: TRBD2 (7 bases). Germline V gene lookup returns CDR1 MDHEN and CDR2 SYDVKM. The CDR3 has 15 amino acids. V lost 2 bases, J lost 0 bases, and 11 bases lay in between. The CDR3 loop reads CASSLGGARSYEQYF. The CDR3 DNA is TGTGCCAGCAGTTTAGGGGGGGCTCGCTCCTACGAGCAGTACTTC.

This clonotype was recorded many times. The J gene is TRBJ2-5, the V gene TRBV7-9; 9 bases are a match to TRBD1. V shed 5 bases, J shed 3 bases, and the junction held 10 bases outside the gene matches. The V gene's germline CDR1 is SEHNR and CDR2 FQNEAQ (reference sequence). The length of the CDR3 is 16 residues. The CDR3 bases are TGTGCCAGCAGCCCGACCCGGGACAGGGATGAAGAGACCCAGTACTTC. Residues: CASSPTRDRDEETQYF.

This clonotype appeared many times. The rearrangement uses TRBV28 and TRBJ1-2, with TRBD1 matching 8 bases. The V and J ends lost 5 bases and 6 bases, in that order; junction bases with no gene match: 17. The germline V gene has CDR1 MDHEN and CDR2 SYDVKM. The CDR3 has 17 amino acids. CDR3 DNA: TGTGCCAGCAGTACCAGGACAGGGATGGTTTTGAGGAATGGCTACACCTTC. Its protein is CASSTRTGMVLRNGYTF.

In this sample, this clonotype turned up a few times. This sequence joins TRBV5-6 and TRBJ1-4; a weak D match, TRBD1 (5 bases). There are 16 residues in the CDR3. V shed 6 bases and J shed 7 bases, with 22 bases lying between them. Germline V gene data show CDR1 as SGHDT and CDR2 as YYEEEE. CDR3 bases: TGTGCCAGCACCGAGAGGGGAAAAACCCCTTTTGAAAAACTGTTTTTT. Protein product: CASTERGKTPFEKLFF.

This clonotype was counted between two and nine times. The chain uses TRBV12-5 and TRBJ1-3, with 10 bases matching TRBD1. V lost 6 bases to trimming and J lost 3 bases; unmatched junction nucleotides: 8. The CDR3 runs 16 residues. From germline, CDR1 is LGHNT and CDR2 FRNRAP. The CDR3 DNA reads TGTGCTAGTGGCGCCAGGGACAGGGGACTTGGAAACACCATATATTTT. This translates into CASGARDRGLGNTIYF.